This T cell receptor beta chain was captured by sequencing in a study of response to subunit inactivated influenza vaccine (dated by TCRdb to between 2017 and 2018). Background on the whole study: Deep quantitative profiling of the T cell receptor repertoire was used in the study to follow responses to a trivalent subunit inactivated influenza vaccine.

With regard to this clonotype: It lacks a known antigen. No base qualities exist here, and no much larger clone lies one base off it.

Paper-wide results and their limitations: It was suggested by the authors that each seasonal influenza vaccination may recruit only a limited number of new T cells.

Library preparation was by RT-PCR. Sequencing was performed on an Illumina HiSeq 2500. TCRdb itself trimmed the public reads at Q25 with fastp, ran MiXCR and retained productive beta chains. Duplicate CDR3 protein sequences are folded into a single record with the most common DNA and genes. This sample comprises about 500,000 distinct CDR3 sequences, approximately 17% of them detected only once. The top ten clones comprise around 3% of the sample. The CDR3 spans 14 residues, from the cysteine through the phenylalanine. Only the CDR3 region is kept as DNA, spanning 42 bases read in frame from base 1. V sheds 1 base and J sheds 4 bases, leaving 14 bases between their ends. CDR1 and CDR2 are read off the germline V gene (reference sequence) as DFQATT and SNEGSKA.

The V gene is TRBV20-1 and the J gene is TRBJ2-7, with TRBD1 as a weak D call on 5 bases. The receptor was derived from a man between 50 and 75 years old who received an inactivated influenza vaccine. Donor details come from another sample of the same person, matched by shared clones. The sample was CD4+ T cells sorted from PBMCs, taken less than 25 months after vaccination. This receptor has the CDR3 CSARVGQGRYEQYF. The nucleotide sequence reads as follows: TGCAGTGCTAGAGTGGGGCAGGGAAGGTACGAGCAGTACTTC.